This T cell receptor (beta chain) derives from a study of blood T cell repertoires in COVID-19. The overall study: Material from acute and convalescent COVID-19 was sourced from the United States, Italy and Spain. From T cells, B-cell-depleted T cells, or PBMCs came the material, which was cDNA or gDNA.

The CDR3 is 15 amino acids. CDR1 SNHLY and CDR2 FYNNEI come from the germline V gene. J lost 2 bases, V lost 7 bases, and 10 bases had no gene match. Original processing notes: Nucleated cell counts were estimated from reference gene primer amplification. Sequencing used immunoSEQ multiplex PCR; TCRdb keeps in-frame clones, though not all of them. V, J and clone size are taken as reported in that table, and D and trimming were inferred from the DNA itself. The sample shows fewer than 250,000 clones, roughly 90% of them seen only once. The material sequenced was peripheral blood. This rearrangement joins TRBV2 to TRBJ1-1, with TRBD1 matching 7 bases. The origin of this receptor is a man aged 60 to 69 who had recovered from COVID-19. CDR3 sequence reads: CASTPNRDSNTEAFF. Here the CDR3 DNA reads TGTGCCAGCACCCCGAACCGGGACAGCAACACTGAAGCTTTCTTT.